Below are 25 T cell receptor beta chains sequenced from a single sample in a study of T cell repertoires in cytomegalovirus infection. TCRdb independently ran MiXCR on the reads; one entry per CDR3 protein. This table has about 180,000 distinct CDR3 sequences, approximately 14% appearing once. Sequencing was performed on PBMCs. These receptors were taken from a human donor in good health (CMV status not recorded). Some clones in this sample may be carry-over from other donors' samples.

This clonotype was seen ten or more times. The CDR3 bases are TGTGCCAGCAGCCCTCGGACCCGGGGGAATGAGCAGTTCTTC. It encodes CASSPRTRGNEQFF. This chain joins TRBV7-9 and TRBJ2-1; D perhaps matches TRBD2 (6 bases). V shed 5 bases and J shed 7 bases, with 15 bases lying between them. This CDR3 has 14 amino acids. Germline V CDR1 and CDR2: SEHNR, FQNEAQ (reference sequence).

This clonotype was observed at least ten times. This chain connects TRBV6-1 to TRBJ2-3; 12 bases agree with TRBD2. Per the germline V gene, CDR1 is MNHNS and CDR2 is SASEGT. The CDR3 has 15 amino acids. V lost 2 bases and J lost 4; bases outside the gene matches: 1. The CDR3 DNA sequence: TGTGCCAGCAGTGAACTAGCGGGGGGGCCAGATACGCAGTATTTT. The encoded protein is CASSELAGGPDTQYF.

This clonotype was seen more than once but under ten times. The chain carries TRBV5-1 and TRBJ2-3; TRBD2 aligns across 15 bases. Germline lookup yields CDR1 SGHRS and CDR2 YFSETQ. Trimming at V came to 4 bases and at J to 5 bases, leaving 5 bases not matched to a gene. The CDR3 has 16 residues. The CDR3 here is CASSPGLAGGRDTQYF. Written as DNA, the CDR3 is TGCGCCAGCAGCCCAGGACTAGCGGGGGGGAGAGATACGCAGTATTTT.

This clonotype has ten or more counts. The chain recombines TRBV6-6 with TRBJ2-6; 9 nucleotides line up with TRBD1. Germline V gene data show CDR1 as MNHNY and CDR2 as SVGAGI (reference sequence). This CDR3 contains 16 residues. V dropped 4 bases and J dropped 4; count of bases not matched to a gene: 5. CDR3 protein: CASSSQGARGANVLTF. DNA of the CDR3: TGTGCCAGCAGTTCACAGGGGGCGAGAGGGGCCAACGTCCTGACTTTC.

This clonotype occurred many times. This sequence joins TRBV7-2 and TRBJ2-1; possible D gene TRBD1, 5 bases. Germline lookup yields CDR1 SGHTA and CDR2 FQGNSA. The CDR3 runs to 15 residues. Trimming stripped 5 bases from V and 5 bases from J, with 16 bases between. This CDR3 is CASSNRYRSDNEQFF. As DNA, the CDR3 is TGTGCCAGCAGCAACAGGTACCGCTCGGACAATGAGCAGTTCTTC.

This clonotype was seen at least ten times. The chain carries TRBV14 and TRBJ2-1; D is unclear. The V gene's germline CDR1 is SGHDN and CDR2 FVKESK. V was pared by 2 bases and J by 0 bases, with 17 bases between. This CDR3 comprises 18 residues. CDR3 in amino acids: CASSQRLPVGSSYNEQFF. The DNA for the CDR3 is TGTGCCAGCAGCCAAAGACTCCCCGTTGGCAGCTCCTACAATGAGCAGTTCTTC.

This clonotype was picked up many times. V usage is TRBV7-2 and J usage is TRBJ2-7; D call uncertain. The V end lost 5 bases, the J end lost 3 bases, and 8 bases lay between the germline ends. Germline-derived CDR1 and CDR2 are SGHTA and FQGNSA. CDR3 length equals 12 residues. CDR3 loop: CASSPPHYEQYF. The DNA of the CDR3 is TGTGCCAGCAGCCCCCCCCACTACGAGCAGTACTTC.

DNA for the CDR3: TGTGCCAGCAGCTTAGACCCGGGACAGTACAATGAGCAGTTCTTC. Protein sequence: CASSLDPGQYNEQFF. The V gene is TRBV11-1, the J gene TRBJ2-1; 7 positions agree with TRBD1. In germline, CDR1 is SGHAT, CDR2 FQDESV (reference sequence). The CDR3 has 15 amino acids. V lost 1 base to trimming and J lost 4 bases; unmatched junction nucleotides: 4.

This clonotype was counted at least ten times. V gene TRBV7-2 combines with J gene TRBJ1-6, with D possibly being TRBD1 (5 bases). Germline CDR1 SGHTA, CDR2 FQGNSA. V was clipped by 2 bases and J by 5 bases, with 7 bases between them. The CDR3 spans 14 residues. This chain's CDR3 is CASSLRTNNSPLHF. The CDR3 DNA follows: TGTGCCAGCAGCTTAAGGACAAATAATTCACCCCTCCACTTT.

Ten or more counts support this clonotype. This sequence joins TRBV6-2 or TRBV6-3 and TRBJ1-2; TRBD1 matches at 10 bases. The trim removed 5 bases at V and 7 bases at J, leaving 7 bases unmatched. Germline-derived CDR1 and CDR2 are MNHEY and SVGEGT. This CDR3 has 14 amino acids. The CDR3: CASSKGTGARGYTF. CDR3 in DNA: TGTGCCAGCAGTAAGGGGACAGGGGCTCGTGGCTACACCTTC.

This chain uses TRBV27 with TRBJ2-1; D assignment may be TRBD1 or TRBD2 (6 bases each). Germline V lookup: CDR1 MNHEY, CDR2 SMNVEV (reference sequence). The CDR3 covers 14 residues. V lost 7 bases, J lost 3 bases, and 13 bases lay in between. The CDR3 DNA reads TGTGCCAGCACTAGGGGGGCAGGCTACAATGAGCAGTTCTTC. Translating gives CASTRGAGYNEQFF.

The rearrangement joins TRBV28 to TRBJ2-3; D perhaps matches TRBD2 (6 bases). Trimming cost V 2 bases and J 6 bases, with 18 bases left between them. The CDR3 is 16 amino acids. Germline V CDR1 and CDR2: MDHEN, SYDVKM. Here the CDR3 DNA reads TGTGCCAGCAGTTTAGGACCCTCGGGAGCTTCGGATACGCAGTATTTT. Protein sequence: CASSLGPSGASDTQYF.

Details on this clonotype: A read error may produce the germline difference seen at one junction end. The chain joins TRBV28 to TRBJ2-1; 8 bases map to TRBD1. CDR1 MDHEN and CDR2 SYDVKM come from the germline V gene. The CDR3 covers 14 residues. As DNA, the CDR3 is TGTGCCAGCAGCGGGACAGGCCTCGGGGATGAGCAGATCTTC. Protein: CASSGTGLGDEQIF.

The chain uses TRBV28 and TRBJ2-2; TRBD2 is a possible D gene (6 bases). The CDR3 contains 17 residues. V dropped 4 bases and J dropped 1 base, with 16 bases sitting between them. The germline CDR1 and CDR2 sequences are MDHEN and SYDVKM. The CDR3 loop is CASSSLGGTLNTGELFF. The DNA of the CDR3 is TGTGCCAGCAGTTCCCTTGGCGGGACCCTGAACACCGGGGAGCTGTTTTTT.

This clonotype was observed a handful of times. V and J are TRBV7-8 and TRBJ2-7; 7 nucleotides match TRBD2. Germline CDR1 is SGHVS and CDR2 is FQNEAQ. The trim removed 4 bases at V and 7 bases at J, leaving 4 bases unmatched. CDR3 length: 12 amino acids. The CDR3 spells CASSSQRGEQYF. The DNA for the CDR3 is TGTGCCAGCAGCTCCCAGCGGGGTGAGCAGTACTTC.

CDR3 in DNA: TGTGCCAGCACCGAAGCGGGGGGCGTCCTTTACAATGAGCAGTTCTTC. Its translation is CASTEAGGVLYNEQFF. This chain connects TRBV28 to TRBJ2-1, with 9 bases fitting TRBD2. The CDR3 spans 16 residues. Germline CDR1 and CDR2: MDHEN and SYDVKM. V gave up 7 bases and J gave up 4 bases; unmatched junction bases: 11.

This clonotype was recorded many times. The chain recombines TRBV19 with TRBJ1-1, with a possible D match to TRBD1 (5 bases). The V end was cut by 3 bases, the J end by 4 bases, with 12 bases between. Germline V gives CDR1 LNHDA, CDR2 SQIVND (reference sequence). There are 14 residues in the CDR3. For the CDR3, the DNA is TGTGCCAGTAGTATTCAGGGCGTAGGCACTGAAGCTTTCTTT. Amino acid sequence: CASSIQGVGTEAFF.

The DNA of the CDR3 is TGTGCCAGTAGTAGGAAGGGTGAAATTCCGGAGCAGACCCAGTACTTC. Protein: CASSRKGEIPEQTQYF. This chain links TRBV19 with TRBJ2-5; D call uncertain. Per the germline V gene, CDR1 is LNHDA and CDR2 is SQIVND (reference sequence). Between the trimmed V and J ends, which lost 4 bases and 6 bases, there was a span of 21 bases. This CDR3 contains 16 residues.

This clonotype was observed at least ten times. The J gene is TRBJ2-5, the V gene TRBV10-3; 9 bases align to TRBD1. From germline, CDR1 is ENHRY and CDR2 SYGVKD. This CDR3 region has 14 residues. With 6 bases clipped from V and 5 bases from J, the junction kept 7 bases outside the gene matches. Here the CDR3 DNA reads TGTGCCATCAGCGCCGGGACAGGGAGGGAGACCCAGTACTTC. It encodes CAISAGTGRETQYF.

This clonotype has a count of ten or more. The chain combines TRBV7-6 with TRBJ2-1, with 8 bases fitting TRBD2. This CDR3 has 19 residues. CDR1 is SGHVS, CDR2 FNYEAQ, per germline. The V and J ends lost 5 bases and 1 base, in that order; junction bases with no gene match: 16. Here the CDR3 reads CASSPRFGGRSTSYNEQFF. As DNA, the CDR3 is TGTGCCAGCAGCCCTAGGTTTGGCGGGAGGTCGACATCCTACAATGAGCAGTTCTTC. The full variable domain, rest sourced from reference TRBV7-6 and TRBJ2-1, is GAGVSQSPRYKVTKRGQDVALRCDPISGHVSLYWYRQALGQGPEFLTYFNYEAQQDKSGLPNDRFSAERPEGSISTLTIQRTEQRDSAMYRCASSPRFGGRSTSYNEQFFGPGTRLTVL.

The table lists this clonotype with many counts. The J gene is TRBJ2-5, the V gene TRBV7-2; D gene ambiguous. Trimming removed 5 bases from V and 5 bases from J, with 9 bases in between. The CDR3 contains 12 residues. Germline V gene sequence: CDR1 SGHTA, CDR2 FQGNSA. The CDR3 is CASSKGSETQYF. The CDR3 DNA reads TGTGCCAGCAGCAAAGGGTCGGAGACCCAGTACTTC. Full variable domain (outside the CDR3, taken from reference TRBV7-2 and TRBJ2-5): GAGVSQSPSNKVTEKGKDVELRCDPISGHTALYWYRQSLGQGLEFLIYFQGNSAPDKSGLPSDRFSAERTGGSVSTLTIQRTQQEDSAVYLCASSKGSETQYFGPGTRLLVL.

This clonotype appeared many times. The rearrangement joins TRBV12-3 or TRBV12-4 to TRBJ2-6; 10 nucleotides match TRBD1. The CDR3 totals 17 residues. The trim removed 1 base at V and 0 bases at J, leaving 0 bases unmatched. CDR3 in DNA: TGTGCCAGCAGTTTAGGGGACAGGGGCTCTGGGGCCAACGTCCTGACTTTC. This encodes CASSLGDRGSGANVLTF.

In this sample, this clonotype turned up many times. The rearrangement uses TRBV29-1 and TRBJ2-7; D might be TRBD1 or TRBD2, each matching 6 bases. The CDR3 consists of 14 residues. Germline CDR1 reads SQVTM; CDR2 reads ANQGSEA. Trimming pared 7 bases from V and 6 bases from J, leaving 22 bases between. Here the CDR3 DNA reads TGCAGCGCCGGACGACAGGACTTGGGGGGCGAGCAGTACTTC. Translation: CSAGRQDLGGEQYF.

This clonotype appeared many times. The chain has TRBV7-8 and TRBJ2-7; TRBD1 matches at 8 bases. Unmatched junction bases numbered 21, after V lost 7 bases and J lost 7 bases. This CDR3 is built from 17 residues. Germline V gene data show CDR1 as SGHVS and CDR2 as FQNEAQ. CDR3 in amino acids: CASTYRQGAHGRYEQYF. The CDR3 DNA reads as TGTGCCAGCACTTATCGCCAGGGGGCGCACGGGAGATATGAGCAGTACTTC. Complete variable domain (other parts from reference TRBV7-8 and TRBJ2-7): GAGVSQSPRYKVAKRGQDVALRCDPISGHVSLFWYQQALGQGPEFLTYFQNEAQLDKSGLPSDRFFAERPEGSVSTLKIQRTQQEDSAVYLCASTYRQGAHGRYEQYFGPGTRLTVT.

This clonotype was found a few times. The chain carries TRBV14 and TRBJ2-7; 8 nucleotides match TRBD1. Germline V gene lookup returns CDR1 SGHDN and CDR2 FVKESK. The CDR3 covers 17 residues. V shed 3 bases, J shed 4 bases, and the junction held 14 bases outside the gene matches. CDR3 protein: CASSQGVNRDRRYEQYF. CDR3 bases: TGTGCCAGCAGCCAGGGTGTAAACCGGGACAGGCGATACGAGCAGTACTTC.